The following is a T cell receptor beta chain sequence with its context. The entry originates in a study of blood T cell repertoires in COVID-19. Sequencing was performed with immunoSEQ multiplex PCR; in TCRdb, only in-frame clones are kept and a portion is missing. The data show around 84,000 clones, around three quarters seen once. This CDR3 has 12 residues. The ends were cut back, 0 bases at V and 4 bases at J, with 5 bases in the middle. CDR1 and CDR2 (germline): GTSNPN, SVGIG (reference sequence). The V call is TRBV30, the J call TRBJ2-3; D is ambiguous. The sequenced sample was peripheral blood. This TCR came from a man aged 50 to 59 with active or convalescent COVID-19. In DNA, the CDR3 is TGTGCCTGGAGTGTATCCGCAGATACGCAGTATTTT. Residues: CAWSVSADTQYF.